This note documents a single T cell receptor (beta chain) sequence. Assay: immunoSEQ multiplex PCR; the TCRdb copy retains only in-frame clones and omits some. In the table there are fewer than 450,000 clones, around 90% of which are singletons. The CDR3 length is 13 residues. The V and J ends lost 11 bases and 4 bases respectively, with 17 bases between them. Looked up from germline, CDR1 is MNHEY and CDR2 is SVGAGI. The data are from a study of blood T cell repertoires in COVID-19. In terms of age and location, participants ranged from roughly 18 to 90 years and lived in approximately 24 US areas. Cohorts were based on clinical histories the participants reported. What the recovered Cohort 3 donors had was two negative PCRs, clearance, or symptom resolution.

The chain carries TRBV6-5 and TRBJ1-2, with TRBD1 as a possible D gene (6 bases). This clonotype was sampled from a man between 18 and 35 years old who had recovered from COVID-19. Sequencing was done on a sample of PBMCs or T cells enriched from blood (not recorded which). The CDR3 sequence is CALSRTVLYGYTF. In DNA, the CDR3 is TGTGCCTTATCCAGGACAGTTCTCTATGGCTACACCTTC.